A selection of T cell receptor beta chains follows, all from one sample in a study of shared clonotypes between healthy human individuals. Profiling relied on immunoSEQ multiplex PCR, and the TCRdb table lists in-frame clones only, not all of them. The repertoire holds around 480,000 clones, roughly 79% seen once, with around 13% in the top ten. The sequenced sample consisted of PBMCs. These receptors all come from a woman between 40 and 55 years old in good health. Some clones in this sample may be carry-over from other donors' samples. The CDR3 runs from the conserved cysteine through the conserved F or W. The D gene is left open where the match is weak. Not all rows give a size; the values are once, few, many and, for expanded clones, a class.

NA TRBJ2-1 TRBV10-1 NA TGCGCCAGCAGTGAGTTCAGGGGCGATGAGCAGTTCTTC CASSEFRGDEQFF
TRBD1 TRBJ2-1 TRBV28 NA TGTGCCAGCAGCCTCCCCCTTACAGGGGGCAATGAGCAGTTCTTC CASSLPLTGGNEQFF
NA TRBJ2-7 TRBV6-1 NA TGTGCCAGTGGGATGGATTACGAGCAGTACTTC CASGMDYEQYF
NA TRBJ2-7 TRBV11-2 NA TGTGCCAGCAGCTTAGGGGTGGGACTCTACGAGCAGTACTTC CASSLGVGLYEQYF
TRBD2 TRBJ2-5 TRBV5-1 NA TGCGCCAGCGGCGAGGGTGGGCTAGCGGGAGGCGTTTGGGAGACCCAGTACTTC CASGEGGLAGGVWETQYF
TRBD1 TRBJ1-5 TRBV2 NA TGTGCCAGCAGGGTCGACAGGGGGGGGAGTCAGCCCCAGCATTTT CASRVDRGGSQPQHF
TRBD2 TRBJ2-7 TRBV7-8 NA TGTGCCAGCAGCTCCAGCGGGGCCCGGGGGGAGCAGTACTTC CASSSSGARGEQYF
TRBD2 TRBJ2-1 TRBV6-1 NA TGTGCCAGCAAAACCCGGCTAGCGGGAGACTATGAGCAGTTCTTC CASKTRLAGDYEQFF
TRBD2 TRBJ2-3 TRBV19 NA TGTGCCAGTAGTATACCGGGACTATCAGATACGCAGTATTTT CASSIPGLSDTQYF
NA TRBJ2-7 TRBV2 NA TGTGCCAGCAGCGTGGACATTACGACTTCCTACGAGCAGTACTTC CASSVDITTSYEQYF
NA TRBJ2-5 TRBV19 NA TGTGCCAGCTCGGGACACAGCAACAAAGAGACCCAGTACTTC CASSGHSNKETQYF
NA TRBJ2-5 TRBV2 NA TGTGCCAGCAGTGAAGAGGAGAATCGCATAAAGACCCAGTACTTC CASSEEENRIKTQYF
TRBD1 TRBJ2-7 TRBV13 NA TGTGCCAGCAGCCAAGGACAGGGCCCTCCCTACGAGCAGTACTTC CASSQGQGPPYEQYF
NA TRBJ2-1 TRBV7-3 NA TGTGCCAGCAGCTCCCTTACCAGCTCCTACAATGAGCAGTTCTTC CASSSLTSSYNEQFF
TRBD1 TRBJ1-5 TRBV19 NA TGTGCCAGTAGTTCGGGGACAGGGGGCAATCAGCCCCAGCATTTT CASSSGTGGNQPQHF
TRBD1 TRBJ2-7 TRBV14 once TGTGCCAGCAGCCAAGATAGGGGACAGGCGGCCACCGGGATTTACGAGCAGTACTTC CASSQDRGQAATGIYEQYF
NA TRBJ1-5 TRBV2 NA TGTGCCAGCAGGACATGGCTTGATCAGCCCCAGCATTTT CASRTWLDQPQHF
NA TRBJ2-5 TRBV5-1 few TGCGCCAGCAGCTTGGAGGAGACCCAGTACTTC CASSLEETQYF
TRBD2 TRBJ2-1 TRBV25-1 NA TGTGCCAGCAGTGAGGTAGCGGGAGGCAATGAGCAGTTCTTC CASSEVAGGNEQFF
NA TRBJ2-2 TRBV6-5 NA TGTGCCAAAAACTGGAGTAACGGGGAGCTGTTTTTT CAKNWSNGELFF
NA TRBJ2-2 TRBV19 once TGTGCCAGTAGTCCCGTTTGGTCTGGGGGTATGTTTTTT CASSPVWSGGMFF
TRBD1 TRBJ2-4 TRBV28 once TGTGCCAGCAGTTTTGGGGACAGGGGAGACATTCAGTACTTC CASSFGDRGDIQYF
NA TRBJ1-2 TRBV18 NA TGTGCCAGCTCACCATCCCTGCAGGGGCAGGGCTATGGCTACACCTTC CASSPSLQGQGYGYTF
NA TRBJ2-1 TRBV28 few TGTGCCAGCAGTTTCTTCCCGGGGATTGGGTCCTACAATGAGCAGTTCTTC CASSFFPGIGSYNEQFF
TRBD1 TRBJ2-7 TRBV2 few TGTGCCAGCACCCCGGGACAGGGGGCGTGGGAGCAGTACTTC CASTPGQGAWEQYF
NA TRBJ1-5 TRBV7-9 NA TGTGCCAGCAGCCGGGACTTTGCCGGCAATCAGCCCCAGCATTTT CASSRDFAGNQPQHF
NA TRBJ2-7 TRBV7-9 NA TGTGCCAGCAGCTTAGAGTGGCCATACGAGCAGTACTTC CASSLEWPYEQYF
NA TRBJ2-7 TRBV29-1 NA TGCAGCGTTGAAGGGGGGTCACCCTACGAGCAGTACTTC CSVEGGSPYEQYF
NA TRBJ2-2 TRBV6-1 NA TGTGCCAGCAGTGAAGTTCGTGGCACCGGGGAGCTGTTTTTT CASSEVRGTGELFF
TRBD2 TRBJ2-7 TRBV15 NA TGTGCCACCAGTATCCAGCGGGACTCCTACGAGCAGTACTTC CATSIQRDSYEQYF
NA TRBJ1-1 TRBV15 NA TGTGCCACCAGCCGGATTAGGGACGGCTTAGGTGAAGCTTTCTTT CATSRIRDGLGEAFF
NA TRBJ2-5 TRBV2 NA TGTGCCAGCAGTGGTGAAGTCCAAGAGACCCAGTACTTC CASSGEVQETQYF
TRBD2 TRBJ2-7 TRBV7-2 once TGTGCCAGCAGCTTAGATGGGACTAGCGGGAGCGAGCAGTACTTC CASSLDGTSGSEQYF
TRBD2 TRBJ2-7 TRBV6-1 many TGTGCCAGCAGTGGTGAGAGCGGGGGGTCCTACGAGCAGTACTTC CASSGESGGSYEQYF
NA TRBJ2-7 TRBV5-1 NA TGCGCCAGCAGCTTTAACGGGTACGAGCAGTACTTC CASSFNGYEQYF
NA TRBJ1-2 TRBV20-1 NA TGCAGTGCTAGAGATGGAGGGGGCTACACCTTC CSARDGGGYTF
TRBD1 TRBJ2-7 TRBV6-1 NA TGTGCCAGCAGCGCGGACAGGGCCAGGTACGAGCAGTACTTC CASSADRARYEQYF
NA TRBJ2-3 TRBV9 NA TGTGCCAGCAGCGTCGGAACCTCCATTGATACGCAGTATTTT CASSVGTSIDTQYF
NA TRBJ2-5 TRBV29-1 NA TGCAGCGTTGCTCTGGACAGTAGGGAGACCCAGTACTTC CSVALDSRETQYF
NA TRBJ2-2 TRBV19 many TGTGCCAGTAGACCCGGGGGAAACACCGGGGAGCTGTTTTTT CASRPGGNTGELFF
TRBD1 TRBJ1-2 TRBV6-6 NA TGTGCCAGCAGTTACTCGAGCACAGGGGGCGGAGGCTACACCTTC CASSYSSTGGGGYTF
TRBD2 TRBJ2-2 TRBV10-1 once TGCGCCAGCAACGAGGGGACTAGCGGGAGTTCCGGGGAGCTGTTTTTT CASNEGTSGSSGELFF
TRBD1 TRBJ1-2 TRBV9 NA TGTGCCAGCTCCCCGACAGGGTACGTCTATGGCTACACCTTC CASSPTGYVYGYTF
NA TRBJ2-1 TRBV5-1 NA TGCGCCAGCAGCTTTGGGACTCCGGGGTCCAATGAGCAGTTCTTC CASSFGTPGSNEQFF
TRBD2 TRBJ2-1 TRBV28 NA TGTGCCAGCACCCCACAGCGGGAGGTGGGGTACAATGAGCAGTTCTTC CASTPQREVGYNEQFF
NA TRBJ1-5 TRBV14 NA TGTGCCAGCAGCCAGGGATTCGAACAGCCCCAGCATTTT CASSQGFEQPQHF
NA TRBJ2-2 TRBV10-3 NA TGTGCCATCAGTGAGAGGACTCCCAGCACCGGGGAGCTGTTTTTT CAISERTPSTGELFF
NA TRBJ2-5 TRBV5-5 NA TGTGCCAGCAGCGCAGGGTTACAAGAGACCCAGTACTTC CASSAGLQETQYF
TRBD2 TRBJ2-3 TRBV5-4 NA TGTGCCAGCAGCTCTGCGGGGTTACGGGGGGGAACAGATACGCAGTATTTT CASSSAGLRGGTDTQYF
TRBD2 TRBJ2-3 TRBV7-9 NA TGTGCCAGCAGCTCCGGGAGGGGCGAAAGCACAGATACGCAGTATTTT CASSSGRGESTDTQYF
TRBD2 TRBJ2-6 TRBV29-1 NA TGCAGCGTCGCCCGGGGGGGCTCTGGGGCCAACGTCCTGACTTTC CSVARGGSGANVLTF
NA TRBJ2-7 TRBV7-9 NA TGTGCCAGCAGCTTACGGGCTGGGTATGAGCAGTACTTC CASSLRAGYEQYF
TRBD1 TRBJ2-5 TRBV11-2 NA TGTGCCAGCAGCTTATTGACCAGTACAGGGGTGGAGACCCAGTACTTC CASSLLTSTGVETQYF
TRBD2 TRBJ2-1 TRBV4-1 NA TGCGCCAGCAGCCGACCAGCGGGGGTTGCCTACAATGAGCAGTTCTTC CASSRPAGVAYNEQFF
NA TRBJ2-3 TRBV7-2 NA TGTGCCAGCAGCCCCCCAACGGGGCTCCGGTTGGGCACAGATACGCAGTATTTT CASSPPTGLRLGTDTQYF
NA TRBJ2-1 TRBV6-4 few TGTGCCAGCAGTGACTCGGAACTCAATGAGCAGTTCTTC CASSDSELNEQFF
NA TRBJ2-1 TRBV5-4 NA TGTGCCAGCAGCCTTGGACATTTGGTCAATGAGCAGTTCTTC CASSLGHLVNEQFF
NA TRBJ1-2 TRBV7-8 NA TGTGCCAGCAACCCCATGAGTAACTATGGCTACACCTTC CASNPMSNYGYTF
TRBD2 TRBJ2-3 TRBV6-1 NA TGTGCCAGCAGTGAATTTATAGCGGGTGTCGCAGATACGCAGTATTTT CASSEFIAGVADTQYF
NA TRBJ2-7 TRBV28 few TGTGCCAGCAGTTTAACGGGACACGACTCCTACGAGCAGTACTTC CASSLTGHDSYEQYF